This T cell receptor (beta chain) appears in the sequencing data of a study of blood T cells in healthy people across ages. With respect to this clonotype: The antigen is not known.

Study results and limitations: There was a strong correlation between TCR beta diversity and naive T cell percentage. The lack of PBMC sorting stopped any conclusive naive versus antigen-experienced comparison. From one million sequenced T cells, diversity estimates were lower bounds.

It was with a sample-barcoded 5' primer and a J-beta primer mix that a second PCR of roughly 7 to 12 cycles was run. TCRdb re-analysed the 5' RACE reads in MiXCR, keeping a single row per CDR3 protein. In the table there are about 770,000 distinct CDR3 sequences, around 43% of which are singletons. Per-sample PBMC isolation yielded at least 6 million cells. V dropped 4 bases and J dropped 0 bases, with 9 bases sitting between them. The CDR3 covers 14 residues. CDR1 is SNHLY, CDR2 FYNNEI, per germline. The V and J genes are TRBV2 and TRBJ1-1; no clear D gene. Input material: blood. This receptor was obtained from a man in his 60s in good health. The DNA of the CDR3 is TGTGCCAGCAGTGGCACCTTTGTGAACACTGAAGCTTTCTTT. Translating gives CASSGTFVNTEAFF.